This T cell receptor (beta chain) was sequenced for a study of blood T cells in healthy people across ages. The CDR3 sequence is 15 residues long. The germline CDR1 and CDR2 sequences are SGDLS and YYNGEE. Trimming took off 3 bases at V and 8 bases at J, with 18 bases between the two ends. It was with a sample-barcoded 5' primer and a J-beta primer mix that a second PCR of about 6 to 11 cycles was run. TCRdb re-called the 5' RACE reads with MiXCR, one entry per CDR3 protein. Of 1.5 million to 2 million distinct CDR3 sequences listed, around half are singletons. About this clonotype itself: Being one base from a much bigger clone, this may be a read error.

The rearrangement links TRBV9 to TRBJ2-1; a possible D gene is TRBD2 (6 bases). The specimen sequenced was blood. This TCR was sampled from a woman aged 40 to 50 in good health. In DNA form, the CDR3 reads TGTGCCAGCAGCGCAGAGGGACGCGGGGCCGATGAGCAGTTCTTC. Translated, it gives CASSAEGRGADEQFF. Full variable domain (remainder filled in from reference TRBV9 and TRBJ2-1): DSGVTQTPKHLITATGQRVTLRCSPRSGDLSVYWYQQSLDQGLQFLIQYYNGEERAKGNILERFSAQQFPDLHSELNLSSLELGDSALYFCASSAEGRGADEQFFGPGTRLTVL.